This T cell receptor beta chain was retrieved from a study of identical twins. Study-level points and caveats: A cross-sectional statistical analysis, not follow-up of the same donors, supported the conclusions. Invariant T cells like MAIT and iNKT could partly confound the zero-insertion analyses. It was out-of-frame TCR alpha sharing in monozygotic twins that models underestimated. Insertions were reduced in abundant cord blood beta clonotypes but not in memory repertoires.

The CDR3 is 17 amino acids. Remarks on this clonotype: Its antigen is as yet unknown.

TCRdb used MiXCR to reprocess the 5' RACE reads, holding one entry per CDR3 protein. This sample has approximately 890,000 distinct CDR3 sequences, with roughly 12% found just once. This sample also belongs to another study, concerning yellow fever vaccine responses in identical twins.

The chain recombines TRBV12-2 with TRBJ1-1; TRBD1 is the table's D call and was not checked against the DNA. TRBV12-2 is a recognized pseudogene. Input material: PBMCs. The sequence was collected from a young woman in good health. The CDR3 DNA is TGTGCAAGTCGCTCCAGGAACAAGGACAGGGGAAACACTGAAGCTTTCTTT. This sequence encodes CASRSRNKDRGNTEAFF.